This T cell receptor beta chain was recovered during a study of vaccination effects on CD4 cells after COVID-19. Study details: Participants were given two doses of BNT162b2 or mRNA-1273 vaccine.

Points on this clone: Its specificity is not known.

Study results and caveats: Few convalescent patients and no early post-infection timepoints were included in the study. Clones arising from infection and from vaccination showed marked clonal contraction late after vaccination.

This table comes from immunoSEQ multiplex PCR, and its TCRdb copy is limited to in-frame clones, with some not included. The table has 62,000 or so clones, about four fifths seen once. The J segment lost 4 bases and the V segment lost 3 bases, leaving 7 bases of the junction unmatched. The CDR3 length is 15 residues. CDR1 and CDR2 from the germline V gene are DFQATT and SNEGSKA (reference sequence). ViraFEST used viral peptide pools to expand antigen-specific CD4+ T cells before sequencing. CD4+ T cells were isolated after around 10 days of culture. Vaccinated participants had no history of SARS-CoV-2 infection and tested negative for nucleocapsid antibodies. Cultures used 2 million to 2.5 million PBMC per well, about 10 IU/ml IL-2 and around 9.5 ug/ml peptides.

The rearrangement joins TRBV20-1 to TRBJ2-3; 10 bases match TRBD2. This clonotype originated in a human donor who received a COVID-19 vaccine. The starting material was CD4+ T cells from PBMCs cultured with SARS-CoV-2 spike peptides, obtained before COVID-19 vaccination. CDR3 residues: CSASSSGGSSDTQYF. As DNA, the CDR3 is TGCAGTGCTAGTAGTAGCGGGGGGTCATCAGATACGCAGTATTTT.